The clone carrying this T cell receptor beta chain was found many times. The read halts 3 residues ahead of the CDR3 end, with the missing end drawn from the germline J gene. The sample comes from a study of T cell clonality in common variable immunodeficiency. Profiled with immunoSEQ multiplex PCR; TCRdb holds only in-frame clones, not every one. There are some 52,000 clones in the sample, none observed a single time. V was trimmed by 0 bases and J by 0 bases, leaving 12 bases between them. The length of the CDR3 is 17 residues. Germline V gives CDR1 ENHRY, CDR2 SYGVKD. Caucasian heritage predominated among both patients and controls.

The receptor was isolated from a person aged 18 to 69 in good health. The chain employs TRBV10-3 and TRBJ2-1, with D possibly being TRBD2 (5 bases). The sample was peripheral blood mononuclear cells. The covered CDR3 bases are TGTGCCATCAGTGAGTCGAAGCGGAAAAACTCCTACAATGAG. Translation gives CAISESKRKNSYNE. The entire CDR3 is CAISESKRKNSYNEQFF.